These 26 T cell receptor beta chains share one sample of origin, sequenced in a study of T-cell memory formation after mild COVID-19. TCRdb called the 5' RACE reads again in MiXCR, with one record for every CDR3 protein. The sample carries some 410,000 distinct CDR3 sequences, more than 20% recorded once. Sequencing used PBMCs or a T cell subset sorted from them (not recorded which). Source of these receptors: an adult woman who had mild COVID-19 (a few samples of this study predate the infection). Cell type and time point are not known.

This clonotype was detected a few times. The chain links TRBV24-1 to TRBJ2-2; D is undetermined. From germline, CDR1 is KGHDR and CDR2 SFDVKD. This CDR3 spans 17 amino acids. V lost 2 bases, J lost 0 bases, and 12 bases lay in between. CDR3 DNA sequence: TGTGCCACCAGTGATTCCGGTAGAGTCGCGAACACCGGGGAGCTGTTTTTT. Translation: CATSDSGRVANTGELFF.

CDR3 bases: TGCAGCGTTTTATCAGACAACACCGGGGAGCTGTTTTTT. As protein: CSVLSDNTGELFF. V usage is TRBV29-1 and J usage is TRBJ2-2, with no clear D. The V gene lost 5 bases and the J gene lost 2 bases, with 9 bases spanning the gap. Germline-derived CDR1 and CDR2 are SQVTM and ANQGSEA. The CDR3 totals 13 residues.

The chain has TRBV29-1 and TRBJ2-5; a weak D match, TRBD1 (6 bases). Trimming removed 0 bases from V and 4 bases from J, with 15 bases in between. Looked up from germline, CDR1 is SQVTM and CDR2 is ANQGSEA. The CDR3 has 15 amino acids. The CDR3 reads CSVEDPRMGAETQYF. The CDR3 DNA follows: TGCAGCGTTGAAGATCCGAGAATGGGGGCAGAGACCCAGTACTTC.

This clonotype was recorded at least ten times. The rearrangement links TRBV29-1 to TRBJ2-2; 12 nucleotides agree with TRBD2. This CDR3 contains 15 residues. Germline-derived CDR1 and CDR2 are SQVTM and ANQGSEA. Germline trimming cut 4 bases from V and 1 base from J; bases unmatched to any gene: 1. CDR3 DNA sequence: TGCAGCGTTGGGACTAGCGGGATGAACACCGGGGAGCTGTTTTTT. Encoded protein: CSVGTSGMNTGELFF.

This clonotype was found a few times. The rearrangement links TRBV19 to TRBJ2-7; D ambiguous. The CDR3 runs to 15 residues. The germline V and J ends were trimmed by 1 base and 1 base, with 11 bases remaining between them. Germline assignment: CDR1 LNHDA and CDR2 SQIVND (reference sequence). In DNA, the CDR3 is TGTGCCAGTAGTATAGGGCGCAGTTTTTCCTACGAGCAGTACTTC. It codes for CASSIGRSFSYEQYF. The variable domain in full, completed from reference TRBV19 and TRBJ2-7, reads DGGITQSPKYLFRKEGQNVTLSCEQNLNHDAMYWYRQDPGQGLRLIYYSQIVNDFQKGDIAEGYSVSREKKESFPLTVTSAQKNPTAFYLCASSIGRSFSYEQYFGPGTRLTVT.

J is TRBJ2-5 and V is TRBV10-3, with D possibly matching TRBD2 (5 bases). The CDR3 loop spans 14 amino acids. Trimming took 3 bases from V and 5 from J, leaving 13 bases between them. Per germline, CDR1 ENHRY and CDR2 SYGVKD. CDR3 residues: CAISDLTGGETQYF. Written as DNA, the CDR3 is TGTGCCATCAGTGACCTCACGGGCGGGGAGACCCAGTACTTC.

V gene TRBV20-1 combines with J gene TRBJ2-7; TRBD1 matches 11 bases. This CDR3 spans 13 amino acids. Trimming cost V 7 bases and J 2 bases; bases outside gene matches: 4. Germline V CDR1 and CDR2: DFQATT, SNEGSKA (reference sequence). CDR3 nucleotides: TGCAGTGTTGGACAGGGGGCGGCCTACGAGCAGTACTTC. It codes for CSVGQGAAYEQYF.

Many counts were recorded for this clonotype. The CDR3 sequence: CASSGTAETQYF. CDR3 DNA: TGTGCCAGCAGTGGGACAGCCGAGACCCAGTACTTC. This chain links TRBV6-2 or TRBV6-3 with TRBJ2-5; 7 bases map to TRBD1. This CDR3 region has 12 residues. J gave up 5 bases and V 5 bases, and 2 bases lay outside the gene matches. Germline V gene sequence: CDR1 MNHEY, CDR2 SVGEGT.

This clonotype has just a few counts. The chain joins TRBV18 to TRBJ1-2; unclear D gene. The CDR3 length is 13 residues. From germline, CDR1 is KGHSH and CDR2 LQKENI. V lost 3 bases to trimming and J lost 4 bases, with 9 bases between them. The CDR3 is CASSPDEVYGYTF. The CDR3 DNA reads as TGTGCCAGCTCACCGGACGAGGTCTATGGCTACACCTTC.

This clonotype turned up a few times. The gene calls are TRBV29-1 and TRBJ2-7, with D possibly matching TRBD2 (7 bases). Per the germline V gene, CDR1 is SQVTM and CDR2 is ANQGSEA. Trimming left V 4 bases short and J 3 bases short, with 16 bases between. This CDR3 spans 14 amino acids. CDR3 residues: CSVVRPGGYYEQYF. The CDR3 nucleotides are TGCAGCGTTGTAAGACCGGGGGGCTACTACGAGCAGTACTTC.

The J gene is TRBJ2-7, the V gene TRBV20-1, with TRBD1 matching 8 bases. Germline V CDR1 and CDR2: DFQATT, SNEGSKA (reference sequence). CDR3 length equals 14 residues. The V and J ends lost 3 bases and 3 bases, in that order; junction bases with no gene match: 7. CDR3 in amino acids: CSASFPGGFYEQYF. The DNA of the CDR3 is TGCAGTGCTAGTTTTCCAGGGGGCTTCTACGAGCAGTACTTC.

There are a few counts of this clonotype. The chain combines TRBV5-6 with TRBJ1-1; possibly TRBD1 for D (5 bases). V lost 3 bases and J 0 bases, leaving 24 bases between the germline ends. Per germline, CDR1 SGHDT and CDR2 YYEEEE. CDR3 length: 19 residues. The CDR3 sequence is CASSSRWMGTEILNTEAFF. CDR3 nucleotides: TGTGCCAGCAGCTCCCGCTGGATGGGGACCGAAATACTGAACACTGAAGCTTTCTTT.

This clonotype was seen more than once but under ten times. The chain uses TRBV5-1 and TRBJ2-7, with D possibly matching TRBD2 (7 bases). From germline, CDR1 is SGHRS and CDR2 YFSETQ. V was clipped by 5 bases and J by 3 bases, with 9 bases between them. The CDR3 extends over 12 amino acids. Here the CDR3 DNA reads TGCGCCAGCAGGGGGGGGCACTACGAGCAGTACTTC. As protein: CASRGGHYEQYF.

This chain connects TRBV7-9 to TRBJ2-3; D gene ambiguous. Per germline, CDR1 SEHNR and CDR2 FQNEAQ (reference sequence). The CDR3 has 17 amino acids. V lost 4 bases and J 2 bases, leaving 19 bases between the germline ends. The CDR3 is CASSSGDHNLPTDTQYF. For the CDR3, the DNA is TGTGCCAGCAGCTCAGGAGACCACAACCTACCCACAGATACGCAGTATTTT.

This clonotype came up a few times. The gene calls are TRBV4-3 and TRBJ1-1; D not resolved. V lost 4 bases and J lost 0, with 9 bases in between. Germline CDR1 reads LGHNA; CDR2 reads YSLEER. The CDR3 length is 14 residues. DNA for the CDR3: TGCGCCAGCAGCCGTTCTCGGGTGAACACTGAAGCTTTCTTT. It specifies CASSRSRVNTEAFF.

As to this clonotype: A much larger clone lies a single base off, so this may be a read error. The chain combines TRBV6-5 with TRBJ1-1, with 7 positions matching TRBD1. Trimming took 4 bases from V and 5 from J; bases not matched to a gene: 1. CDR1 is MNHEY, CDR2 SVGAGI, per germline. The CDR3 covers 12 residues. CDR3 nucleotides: TGTGCCAGCAGTTTCAGGGGGACTGAAGCTTTCTTT. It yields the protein CASSFRGTEAFF.

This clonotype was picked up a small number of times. The CDR3 coding sequence is TGTGCCAGCAGCGACCGCAGGGCTAATGAGCAGTTCTTC. Translation gives CASSDRRANEQFF. V usage is TRBV7-9 and J usage is TRBJ2-1, with D perhaps matching TRBD1 (5 bases). Trimming shortened V by 5 bases and J by 7 bases, and 12 bases separated the two germline ends. The CDR3 has 13 amino acids. The germline V gene has CDR1 SEHNR and CDR2 FQNEAQ (reference sequence).

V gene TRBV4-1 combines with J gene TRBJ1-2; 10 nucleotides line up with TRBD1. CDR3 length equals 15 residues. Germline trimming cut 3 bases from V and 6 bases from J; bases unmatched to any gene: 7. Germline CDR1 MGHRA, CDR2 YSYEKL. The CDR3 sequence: CASSHRDRGWDGYTF. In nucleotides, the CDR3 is TGCGCCAGCAGCCACCGGGACAGGGGCTGGGATGGCTACACCTTC.

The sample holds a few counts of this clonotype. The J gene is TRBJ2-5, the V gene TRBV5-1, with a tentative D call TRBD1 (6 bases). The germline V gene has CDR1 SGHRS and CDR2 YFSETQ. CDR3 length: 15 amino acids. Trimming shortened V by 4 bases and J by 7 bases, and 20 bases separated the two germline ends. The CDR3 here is CASSDGTTLTGTQYF. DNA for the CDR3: TGCGCCAGCAGCGACGGGACAACCTTGACAGGGACCCAGTACTTC.

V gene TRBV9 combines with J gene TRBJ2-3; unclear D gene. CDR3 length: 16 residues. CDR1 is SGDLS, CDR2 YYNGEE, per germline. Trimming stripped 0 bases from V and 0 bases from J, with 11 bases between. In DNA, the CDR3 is TGTGCCAGCAGCGTAGAGGCAGATTCTAGCACAGATACGCAGTATTTT. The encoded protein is CASSVEADSSTDTQYF.

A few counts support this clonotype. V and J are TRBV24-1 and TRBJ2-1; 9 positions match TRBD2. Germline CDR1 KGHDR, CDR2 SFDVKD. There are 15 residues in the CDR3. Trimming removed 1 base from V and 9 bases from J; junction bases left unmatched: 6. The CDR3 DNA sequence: TGTGCCACCAGTGATTTCGGACTAGCGTCCAGTGAGCAGTTCTTC. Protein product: CATSDFGLASSEQFF.

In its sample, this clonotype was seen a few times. The CDR3 here is CASSSSPDTYEQYF. Here the CDR3 DNA reads TGTGCCAGCAGTTCCTCCCCAGATACCTACGAGCAGTACTTC. This rearrangement joins TRBV12-3 or TRBV12-4 to TRBJ2-7; D is ambiguous. The CDR3 contains 14 residues. V lost 4 bases, J lost 2 bases, and 12 bases lay in between.

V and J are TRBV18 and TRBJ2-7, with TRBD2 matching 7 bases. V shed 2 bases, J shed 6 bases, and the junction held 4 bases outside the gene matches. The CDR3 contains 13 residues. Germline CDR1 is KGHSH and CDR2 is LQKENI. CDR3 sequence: CASSPGGGSEQYF. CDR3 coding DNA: TGTGCCAGCTCACCAGGGGGGGGAAGCGAGCAGTACTTC. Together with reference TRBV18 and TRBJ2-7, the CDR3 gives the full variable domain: NAGVMQNPRHLVRRRGQEARLRCSPMKGHSHVYWYRQLPEEGLKFMVYLQKENIIDESGMPKERFSAEFPKEGPSILRIQQVVRGDSAAYFCASSPGGGSEQYFGPGTRLTVT.

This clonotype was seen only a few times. CDR3 DNA: TGTGCCAGCCGCCTGGGGAGGAGGAACACTGAAGCTTTCTTT. It translates to CASRLGRRNTEAFF. V and J are TRBV28 and TRBJ1-1; the D is unclear. The CDR3 runs to 14 residues. Trimming pared 8 bases from V and 1 base from J, leaving 14 bases between. CDR1 and CDR2 (germline): MDHEN, SYDVKM. Based on the CDR3 plus reference TRBV28 and TRBJ1-1, the full variable domain is DVKVTQSSRYLVKRTGEKVFLECVQDMDHENMFWYRQDPGLGLRLIYFSYDVKMKEKGDIPEGYSVSREKKERFSLILESASTNQTSMYLCASRLGRRNTEAFFGQGTRLTVV.

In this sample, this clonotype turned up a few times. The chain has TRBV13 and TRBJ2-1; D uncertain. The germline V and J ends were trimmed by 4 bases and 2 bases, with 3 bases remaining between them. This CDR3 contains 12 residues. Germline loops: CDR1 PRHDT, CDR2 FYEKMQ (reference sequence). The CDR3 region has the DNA TGTGCCAGCAGCTCCCCCTACAATGAGCAGTTCTTC. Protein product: CASSSPYNEQFF.

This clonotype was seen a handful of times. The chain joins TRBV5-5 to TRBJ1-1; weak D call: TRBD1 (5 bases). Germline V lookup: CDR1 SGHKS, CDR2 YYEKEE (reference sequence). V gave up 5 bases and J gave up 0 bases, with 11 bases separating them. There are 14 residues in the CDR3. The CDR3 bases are TGTGCCAGCAGTGTTCAGGACATGAACACTGAAGCTTTCTTT. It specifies CASSVQDMNTEAFF. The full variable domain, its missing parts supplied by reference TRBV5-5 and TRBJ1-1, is DAGVTQSPTHLIKTRGQQVTLRCSPISGHKSVSWYQQVLGQGPQFIFQYYEKEERGRGNFPDRFSARQFPNYSSELNVNALLLGDSALYLCASSVQDMNTEAFFGQGTRLTVV.